These 18 T cell receptor beta chains share one sample of origin, sequenced in a study of cytomegalovirus exposure and HLA in healthy donors (dated by TCRdb to 2015 to 2018). The library was obtained by the immunoSEQ multiplex PCR assay. The multiplex PCR relied on a mix of 60 forward primers for TCR Vbeta segments and 13 reverse primers for TCR Jbeta segments. Drawn from immuneACCESS, this table holds only the in-frame rearrangements with V and J called that TCRdb kept. Clones are partly lost; checked studies trace under half to an unresolved V gene and leave the rest unexplained. The sample includes some 70,000 clones, with roughly 72% observed a single time. The ten largest clones represent less than 7.5% of the sample. Sequences were obtained from PBMCs. The receptors were sampled from a man aged 45-65 years in good health and CMV-seronegative.

The chain joins TRBV23-1 to TRBJ2-1, with 11 bases identical to TRBD2. TRBV23-1 is assigned to the ORF class and has an uncertain function. The CDR3 spans 19 residues. Trimming at V came to 1 base and at J to 3 bases, leaving 11 bases not matched to a gene. This CDR3 reads CASSQLTSGEVLYYNEQFF. CDR3 bases: TGCGCCAGCAGTCAATTGACTAGCGGGGAGGTTTTATACTACAATGAGCAGTTCTTC.

The genes are TRBV28 and TRBJ1-5, with D maybe TRBD1 (6 bases). The CDR3 is 14 residues long. The V gene lost 5 bases and the J gene lost 4 bases, with 12 bases spanning the gap. Per the germline V gene, CDR1 is MDHEN and CDR2 is SYDVKM. The CDR3 nucleotides are TGTGCCAGCAGTGCCGGGACAAAAAATCAGCCCCAGCATTTT. This translates into CASSAGTKNQPQHF.

This clone was seen once. The chain couples TRBV9 to TRBJ2-7; no definite D call. The CDR3 spans 13 residues. Germline V CDR1 and CDR2: SGDLS, YYNGEE. Trimming took off 0 bases at V and 4 bases at J, with 8 bases between the two ends. In nucleotides, the CDR3 is TGTGCCAGCAGCGTAGAACAGTGGTACGAGCAGTACTTC. Amino acid sequence: CASSVEQWYEQYF.

Only a few counts were recorded for this clone. The chain is built from TRBV7-9 and TRBJ2-1; 7 positions agree with TRBD1. This CDR3 is built from 14 residues. The junction had 7 bases not matched to a gene; V was cut back by 1 base and J by 10 bases. CDR1 SEHNR and CDR2 FQNEAQ come from the germline V gene (reference sequence). The DNA for the CDR3 is TGTGCCAGCAGCTTAGTGGGTAGGGGGCAAGAGCAGTTCTTC. This sequence encodes CASSLVGRGQEQFF.

Here the CDR3 reads CASSLSPRGSNQPQHF. Written as DNA, the CDR3 is TGTGCCAGCAGCTTATCACCCAGGGGGAGCAATCAGCCCCAGCATTTT. V is TRBV7-6 and J is TRBJ1-5, with 7 bases fitting TRBD1. The CDR3 consists of 16 residues. CDR1 and CDR2 (germline): SGHVS, FNYEAQ. J gave up 1 base and V 2 bases, and 5 bases lay outside the gene matches.

This chain connects TRBV19 to TRBJ1-5, with TRBD1 as a possible D gene (6 bases). V was clipped by 3 bases and J by 2 bases, with 14 bases between them. CDR3 length: 16 amino acids. CDR1 is LNHDA, CDR2 SQIVND, per germline (reference sequence). The CDR3 bases are TGTGCCAGTAGTATTTTTCGGGCAGGGGGCAATCAGCCCCAGCATTTT. Translation gives CASSIFRAGGNQPQHF. Drawing the rest from reference TRBV19 and TRBJ1-5, the complete variable domain is DGGITQSPKYLFRKEGQNVTLSCEQNLNHDAMYWYRQDPGQGLRLIYYSQIVNDFQKGDIAEGYSVSREKKESFPLTVTSAQKNPTAFYLCASSIFRAGGNQPQHFGDGTRLSIL.

The rearrangement joins TRBV9 to TRBJ1-4; 8 bases fit TRBD1. This CDR3 is built from 17 residues. Germline trimming cut 4 bases from V and 0 bases from J; bases unmatched to any gene: 8. CDR1 and CDR2 from the germline V gene are SGDLS and YYNGEE. CDR3 DNA sequence: TGTGCCAGCAGCTTAAGGGGACAGGTAGCAACTAATGAAAAACTGTTTTTT. It encodes CASSLRGQVATNEKLFF.

The rearrangement links TRBV2 to TRBJ1-1; D gene unclear. Trimming pared 6 bases from V and 0 bases from J, leaving 17 bases between. CDR1 is SNHLY, CDR2 FYNNEI, per germline. The CDR3 is 16 residues long. The CDR3 sequence: CASRAFGAGMNTEAFF. The CDR3 region has the DNA TGTGCCAGCAGGGCGTTCGGCGCGGGGATGAACACTGAAGCTTTCTTT.

This chain uses TRBV15 with TRBJ2-4; D is possibly TRBD1 (5 bases). This CDR3 spans 14 amino acids. Deletions cut 3 bases from V and 4 bases from J, with 10 bases between. Germline CDR1 and CDR2: LNHNV and YYDKDF (reference sequence). CDR3 sequence: CATSSFQGKNIQYF. The CDR3, as DNA: TGTGCCACCAGCAGTTTTCAGGGTAAAAACATTCAGTACTTC. The complete variable domain, with remaining parts taken from reference TRBV15 and TRBJ2-4, reads DAMVIQNPRYQVTQFGKPVTLSCSQTLNHNVMYWYQQKSSQAPKLLFHYYDKDFNNEADTPDNFQSRRPNTSFCFLDIRSPGLGDTAMYLCATSSFQGKNIQYFGAGTRLSVL.

Only a few counts were recorded for this clone. V gene TRBV4-2 combines with J gene TRBJ2-7, with D possibly TRBD1 on 5 matching bases. Germline CDR1 LGHNA, CDR2 YNFKEQ. Trimming cost V 1 base and J 2 bases, with 12 bases left between them. This CDR3 is built from 15 residues. The CDR3 region is CASSQGQGSAYEQYF. The CDR3 DNA sequence: TGTGCCAGCAGCCAAGGGCAGGGATCCGCCTACGAGCAGTACTTC.

The genes are TRBV6-5 and TRBJ1-1, with D maybe TRBD1 (6 bases). This CDR3 is built from 14 residues. V was pared by 0 bases and J by 6 bases, with 11 bases between. Per germline, CDR1 MNHEY and CDR2 SVGAGI. DNA for the CDR3: TGTGCCAGCAGTTACTCACAGGGCTCCGCTGAAGCTTTCTTT. Translated: CASSYSQGSAEAFF.

The rearrangement joins TRBV19 to TRBJ1-1, with unresolved D. V lost 4 bases to trimming and J lost 1 base, with 16 bases between them. The CDR3 consists of 16 residues. CDR1 and CDR2 from the germline V gene are LNHDA and SQIVND (reference sequence). CDR3 region: CASSKPPRHPNTEAFF. The DNA for the CDR3 is TGTGCCAGTAGTAAGCCGCCACGACACCCGAACACTGAAGCTTTCTTT.

The chain recombines TRBV18 with TRBJ1-5; the match to TRBD1 covers 8 bases. Trimming at V came to 5 bases and at J to 2 bases, leaving 11 bases not matched to a gene. Germline V gene data show CDR1 as KGHSH and CDR2 as LQKENI. The CDR3 has 17 residues. The CDR3 DNA is TGTGCCAGCTCAGTAACAGGGGGACTCCGGGGCAATCAGCCCCAGCATTTT. Translating it yields CASSVTGGLRGNQPQHF.

This chain uses TRBV29-1 with TRBJ2-7, with no clear D. The CDR3 covers 10 residues. Per the germline V gene, CDR1 is SQVTM and CDR2 is ANQGSEA. V lost 6 bases, J lost 4 bases, and 7 bases lay in between. The CDR3 spells CSVADYEQYF. The CDR3 nucleotides are TGCAGCGTGGCCGATTACGAGCAGTACTTC.

This clone has only a few counts. This chain links TRBV28 with TRBJ1-1, with TRBD1 matching 7 bases. CDR1 MDHEN and CDR2 SYDVKM come from the germline V gene. The CDR3 covers 15 residues. V trimming: 6 bases; J trimming: 0 bases; junction bases outside the gene matches: 7. Here the CDR3 reads CASSSPGQLNTEAFF. CDR3 nucleotides: TGTGCCAGCAGCTCCCCGGGACAGTTGAACACTGAAGCTTTCTTT.

V gene TRBV29-1 combines with J gene TRBJ2-6; 9 bases line up with TRBD1. CDR1 and CDR2 from the germline V gene are SQVTM and ANQGSEA. The CDR3 is 15 residues long. With V trimmed by 6 bases and J by 3 bases, 6 bases remained unmatched. The CDR3 nucleotides read TGCAGCGTGAGAACAGGGGGCCGTGGGGCCAACGTCCTGACTTTC. Translating it yields CSVRTGGRGANVLTF.

The chain couples TRBV28 to TRBJ2-1, with a possible D match to TRBD1 (9 bases). The germline CDR1 and CDR2 sequences are MDHEN and SYDVKM. With 7 bases removed from V and 6 bases from J, the gap between germline ends came to 19 bases. The CDR3 extends over 15 amino acids. CDR3 sequence reads: CASTSQGAGGNEQFF. For the CDR3, the DNA is TGTGCCAGCACCTCACAGGGGGCGGGGGGCAATGAGCAGTTCTTC. The whole variable domain, remainder taken from reference TRBV28 and TRBJ2-1, is DVKVTQSSRYLVKRTGEKVFLECVQDMDHENMFWYRQDPGLGLRLIYFSYDVKMKEKGDIPEGYSVSREKKERFSLILESASTNQTSMYLCASTSQGAGGNEQFFGPGTRLTVL.

The genes are TRBV14 and TRBJ1-2; no reliable D call. CDR1 and CDR2 from the germline V gene are SGHDN and FVKESK. This CDR3 contains 15 residues. Between the trimmed V and J ends, which lost 0 bases and 4 bases, there was a span of 12 bases. The CDR3 sequence: CASSQEYTAVYGYTF. CDR3 sequence (DNA): TGTGCCAGCAGCCAAGAGTATACAGCAGTCTATGGCTACACCTTC. Using reference TRBV14 and TRBJ1-2 for the parts outside the CDR3, the full variable domain is EAGVTQFPSHSVIEKGQTVTLRCDPISGHDNLYWYRRVMGKEIKFLLHFVKESKQDESGMPNNRFLAERTGGTYSTLKVQPAELEDSGVYFCASSQEYTAVYGYTFGSGTRLTVV.